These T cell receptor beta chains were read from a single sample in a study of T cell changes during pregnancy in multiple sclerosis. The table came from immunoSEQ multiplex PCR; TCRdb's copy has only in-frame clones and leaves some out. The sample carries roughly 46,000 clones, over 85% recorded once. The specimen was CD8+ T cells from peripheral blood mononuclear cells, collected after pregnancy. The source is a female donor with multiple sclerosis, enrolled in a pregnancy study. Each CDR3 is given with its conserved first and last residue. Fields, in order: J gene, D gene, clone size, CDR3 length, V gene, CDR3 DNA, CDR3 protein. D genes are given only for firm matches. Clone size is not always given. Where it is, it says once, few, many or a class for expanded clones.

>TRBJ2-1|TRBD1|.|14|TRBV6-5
TGTGCCAGCAGCAGGGGGCTTGCCTACAATGAGCAGTTCTTC
CASSRGLAYNEQFF
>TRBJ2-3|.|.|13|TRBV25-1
TGTGCCAGCAGTGAATTTCTCCTGGATACGCAGTATTTT
CASSEFLLDTQYF
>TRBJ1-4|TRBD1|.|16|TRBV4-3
TGCGCCAGCAGCCAAGGGCGGACAGGACTAAATGAAAAACTGTTTTTT
CASSQGRTGLNEKLFF
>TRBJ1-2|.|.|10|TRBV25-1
TGTGCCACCCAGGGAAGCGGCTACACCTTC
CATQGSGYTF
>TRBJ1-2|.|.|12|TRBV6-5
TGTGCCAGCAGTTATGCAGGGGAAGGCTACACCTTC
CASSYAGEGYTF
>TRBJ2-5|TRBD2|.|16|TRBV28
TGTGCCAGCAGTTTAGGAAGCGGGAGGGGCCAAGAGACCCAGTACTTC
CASSLGSGRGQETQYF
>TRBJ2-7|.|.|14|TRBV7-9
TGTGCCAGCTCCCAGGGGGGCAGGGGAGACGAGCAGTACTTC
CASSQGGRGDEQYF
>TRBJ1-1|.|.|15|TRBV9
TGTGCCAGCAGCGACCCTCAGGGGCGGGACACTGAAGCTTTCTTT
CASSDPQGRDTEAFF
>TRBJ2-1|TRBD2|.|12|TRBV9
TGTGCCAGCAGCTCTAGCGGGAGTGCGGTGTTCTTC
CASSSSGSAVFF
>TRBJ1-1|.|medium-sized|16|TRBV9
TGTGCCAGCAGCCCAAGTTATCGGACAACGAACACTGAAGCTTTCTTT
CASSPSYRTTNTEAFF
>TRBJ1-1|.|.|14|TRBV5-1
TGCGCCAGCAGCGGACTGTCGGCGAACACTGAAGCTTTCTTT
CASSGLSANTEAFF
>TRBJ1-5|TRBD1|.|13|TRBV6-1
TGTGCCGTACAGGGGGGCGAAGGTCAGCCCCAGCATTTT
CAVQGGEGQPQHF
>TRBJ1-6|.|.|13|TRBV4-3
TGCGCCAGCAGCCAAGATACGGATTCACCCCTCCACTTT
CASSQDTDSPLHF
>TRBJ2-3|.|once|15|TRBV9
TGTGCCAGCAGCCCCCGGTTCGGGTCCACAGATACGCAGTATTTT
CASSPRFGSTDTQYF
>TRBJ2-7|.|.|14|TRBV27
TGTGCCAGCAGTTCCCCCGGGGAGCTCCACGAGCAGTACTTC
CASSSPGELHEQYF
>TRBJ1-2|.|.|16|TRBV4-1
TGCGCCAGCAGCCTCCTGCCCGAGGCTAATAACTATGGCTACACCTTC
CASSLLPEANNYGYTF
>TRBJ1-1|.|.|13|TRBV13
TGTGCCAGCAGCGCCGGGGGGGCCACTGAAGCTTTCTTT
CASSAGGATEAFF
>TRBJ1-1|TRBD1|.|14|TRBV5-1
TGCGCCAGCAGCTCCTACAGGGGAAGGACTGAAGCTTTCTTT
CASSSYRGRTEAFF